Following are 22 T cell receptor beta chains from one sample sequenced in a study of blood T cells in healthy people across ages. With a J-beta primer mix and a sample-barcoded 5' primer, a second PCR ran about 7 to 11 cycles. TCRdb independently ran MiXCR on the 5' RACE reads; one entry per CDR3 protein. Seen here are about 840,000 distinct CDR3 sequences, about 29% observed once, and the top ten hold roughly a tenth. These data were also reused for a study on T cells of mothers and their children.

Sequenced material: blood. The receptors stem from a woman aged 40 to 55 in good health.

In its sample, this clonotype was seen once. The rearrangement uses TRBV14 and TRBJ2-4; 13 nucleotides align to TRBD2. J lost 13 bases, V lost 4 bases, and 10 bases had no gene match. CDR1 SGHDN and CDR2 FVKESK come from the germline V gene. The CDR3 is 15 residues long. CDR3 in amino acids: CASSPGLAGAPNQYF. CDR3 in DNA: TGTGCCAGCAGCCCCGGACTAGCGGGGGCCCCCAACCAGTACTTC.

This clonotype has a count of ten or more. CDR3 in amino acids: CSVLLTRGNTEAFF. The DNA for the CDR3 is TGCAGCGTGCTACTGACGAGGGGAAACACTGAAGCTTTCTTT. The chain joins TRBV29-1 to TRBJ1-1; D perhaps matches TRBD1 (5 bases). The V and J ends lost 6 bases and 2 bases respectively, with 16 bases between them. In germline, CDR1 is SQVTM, CDR2 ANQGSEA. The CDR3 has 14 residues.

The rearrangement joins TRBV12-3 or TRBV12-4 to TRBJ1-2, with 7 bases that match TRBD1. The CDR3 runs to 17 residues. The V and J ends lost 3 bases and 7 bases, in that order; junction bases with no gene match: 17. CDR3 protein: CASSFREGGTPVGGYTF. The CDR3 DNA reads TGTGCCAGCAGTTTTCGGGAAGGGGGCACCCCGGTTGGTGGCTACACCTTC.

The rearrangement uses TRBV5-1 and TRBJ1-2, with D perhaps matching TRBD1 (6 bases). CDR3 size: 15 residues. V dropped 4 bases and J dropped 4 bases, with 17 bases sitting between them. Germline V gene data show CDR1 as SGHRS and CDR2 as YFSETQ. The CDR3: CASSPGQLPFYGYTF. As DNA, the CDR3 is TGCGCCAGCAGCCCTGGACAGCTGCCGTTCTATGGCTACACCTTC.

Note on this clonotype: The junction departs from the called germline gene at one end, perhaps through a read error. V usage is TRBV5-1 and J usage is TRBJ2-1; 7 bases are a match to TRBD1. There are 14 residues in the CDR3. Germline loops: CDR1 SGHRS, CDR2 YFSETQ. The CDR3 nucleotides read TGCGCCAACAGCTTGTCAACCCAGGGGGTTGAGCAGTTCTTC. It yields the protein CANSLSTQGVEQFF.

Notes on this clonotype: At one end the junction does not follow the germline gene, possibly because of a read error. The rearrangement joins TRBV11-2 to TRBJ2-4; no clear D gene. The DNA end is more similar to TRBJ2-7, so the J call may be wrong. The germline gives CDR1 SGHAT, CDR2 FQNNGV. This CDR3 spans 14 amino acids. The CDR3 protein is CANSYSDGFYEQYF. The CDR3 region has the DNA TGTGCCAACAGCTACTCTGACGGTTTCTACGAGCAGTACTTC.

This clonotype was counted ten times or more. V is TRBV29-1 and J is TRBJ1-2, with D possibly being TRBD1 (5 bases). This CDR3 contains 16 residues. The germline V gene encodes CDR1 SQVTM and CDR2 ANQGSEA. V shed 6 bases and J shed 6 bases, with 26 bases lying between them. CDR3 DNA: TGCAGCGTGATACTCGGACATTCAGGCAGTGGTGATGGCTACACCTTC. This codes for CSVILGHSGSGDGYTF.

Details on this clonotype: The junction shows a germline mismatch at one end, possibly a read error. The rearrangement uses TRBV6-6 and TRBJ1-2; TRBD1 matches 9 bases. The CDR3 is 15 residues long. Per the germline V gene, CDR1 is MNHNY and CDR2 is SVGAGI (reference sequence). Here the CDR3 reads CASSYSQGANCGYTF. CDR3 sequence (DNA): TGTGCCAGCAGTTACTCACAGGGGGCGAACTGTGGCTACACCTTC.

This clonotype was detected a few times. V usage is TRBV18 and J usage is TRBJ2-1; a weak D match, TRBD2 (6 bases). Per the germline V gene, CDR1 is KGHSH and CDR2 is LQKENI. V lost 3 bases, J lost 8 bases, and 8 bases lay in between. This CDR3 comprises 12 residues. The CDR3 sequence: CASSPTSYEQFF. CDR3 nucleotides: TGTGCCAGCTCACCGACTAGTTATGAGCAGTTCTTC.

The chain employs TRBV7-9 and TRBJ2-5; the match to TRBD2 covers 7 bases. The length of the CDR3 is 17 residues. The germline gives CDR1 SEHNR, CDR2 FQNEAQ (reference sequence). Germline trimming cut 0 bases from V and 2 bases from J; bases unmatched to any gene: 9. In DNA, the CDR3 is TGTGCCAGCAGCTTAGCGCTAGCGGTGGCACTACAAGAGACCCAGTACTTC. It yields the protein CASSLALAVALQETQYF. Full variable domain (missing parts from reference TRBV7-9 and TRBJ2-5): DTGVSQNPRHKITKRGQNVTFRCDPISEHNRLYWYRQTLGQGPEFLTYFQNEAQLEKSRLLSDRFSAERPKGSFSTLEIQRTEQGDSAMYLCASSLALAVALQETQYFGPGTRLLVL.

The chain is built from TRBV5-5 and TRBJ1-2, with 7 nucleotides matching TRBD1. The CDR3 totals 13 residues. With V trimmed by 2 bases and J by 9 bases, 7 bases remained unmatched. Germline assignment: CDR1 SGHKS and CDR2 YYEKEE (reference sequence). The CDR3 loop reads CASSFQTGSSYTF. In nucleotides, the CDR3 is TGTGCCAGCAGCTTCCAGACAGGGTCGAGCTACACCTTC.

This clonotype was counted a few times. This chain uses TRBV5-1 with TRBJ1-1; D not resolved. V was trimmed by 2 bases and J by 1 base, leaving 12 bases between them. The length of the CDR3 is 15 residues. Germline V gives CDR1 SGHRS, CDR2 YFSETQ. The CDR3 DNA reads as TGCGCCAGCAGCTTAGGGCACGGCGGGAACACTGAAGCTTTCTTT. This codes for CASSLGHGGNTEAFF.

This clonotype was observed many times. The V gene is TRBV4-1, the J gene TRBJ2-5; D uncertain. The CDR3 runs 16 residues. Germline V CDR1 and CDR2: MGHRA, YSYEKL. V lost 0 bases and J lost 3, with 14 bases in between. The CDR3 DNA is TGCGCCAGCAGCCAAGAAACCCCAAGGAGAGAAGAGACCCAGTACTTC. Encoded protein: CASSQETPRREETQYF.

In nucleotides, the CDR3 is TGTGCCAGCAGCCAAGGGGTCTTGAACACTGAAGCTTTCTTT. This translates into CASSQGVLNTEAFF. The rearrangement uses TRBV14 and TRBJ1-1, with D unresolved. The CDR3 extends over 14 amino acids. Trimming took 1 base from V and 0 from J, leaving 6 bases between them. Germline V gene lookup returns CDR1 SGHDN and CDR2 FVKESK.

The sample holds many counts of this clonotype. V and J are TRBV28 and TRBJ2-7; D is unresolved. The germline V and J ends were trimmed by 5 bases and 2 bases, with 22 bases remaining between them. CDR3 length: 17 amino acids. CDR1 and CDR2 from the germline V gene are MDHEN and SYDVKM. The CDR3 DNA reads TGTGCCAGCAGTCCTATACTACTTGTAATCAACCCCTACGAGCAGTACTTC. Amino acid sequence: CASSPILLVINPYEQYF.

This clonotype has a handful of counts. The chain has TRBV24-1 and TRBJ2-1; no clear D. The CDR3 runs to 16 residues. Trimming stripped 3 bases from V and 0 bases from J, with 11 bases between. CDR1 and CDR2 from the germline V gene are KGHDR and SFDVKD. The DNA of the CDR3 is TGTGCCACCAGTGATCCCGTCGGTAGCTCCTACAATGAGCAGTTCTTC. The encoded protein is CATSDPVGSSYNEQFF.

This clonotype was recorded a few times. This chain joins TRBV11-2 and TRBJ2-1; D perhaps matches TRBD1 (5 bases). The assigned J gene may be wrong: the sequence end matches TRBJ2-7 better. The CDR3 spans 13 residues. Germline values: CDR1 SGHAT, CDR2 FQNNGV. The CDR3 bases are TGTGCCAGCAGCTTCTCAGGGTACAATGAGCAGTACTTC. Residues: CASSFSGYNEQYF.

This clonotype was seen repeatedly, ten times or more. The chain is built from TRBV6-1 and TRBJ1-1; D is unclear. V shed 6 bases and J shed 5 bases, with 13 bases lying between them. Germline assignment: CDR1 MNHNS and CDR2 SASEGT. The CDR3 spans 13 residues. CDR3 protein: CASRAPPETEAFF. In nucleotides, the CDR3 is TGTGCCAGCAGGGCCCCCCCGGAGACTGAAGCTTTCTTT.

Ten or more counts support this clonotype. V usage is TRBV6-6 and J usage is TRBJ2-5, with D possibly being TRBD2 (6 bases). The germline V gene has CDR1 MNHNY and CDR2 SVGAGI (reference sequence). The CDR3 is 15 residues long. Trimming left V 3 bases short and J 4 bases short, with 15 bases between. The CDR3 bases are TGTGCCAGCAGTTATAGCGGTAGGATTCGAGAGACCCAGTACTTC. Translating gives CASSYSGRIRETQYF.

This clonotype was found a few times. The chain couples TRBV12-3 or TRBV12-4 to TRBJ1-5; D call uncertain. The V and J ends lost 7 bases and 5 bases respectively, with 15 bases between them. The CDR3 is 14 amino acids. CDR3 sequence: CASKRGRRDQPQHF. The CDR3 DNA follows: TGTGCCAGCAAAAGAGGAAGGAGGGATCAGCCCCAGCATTTT.

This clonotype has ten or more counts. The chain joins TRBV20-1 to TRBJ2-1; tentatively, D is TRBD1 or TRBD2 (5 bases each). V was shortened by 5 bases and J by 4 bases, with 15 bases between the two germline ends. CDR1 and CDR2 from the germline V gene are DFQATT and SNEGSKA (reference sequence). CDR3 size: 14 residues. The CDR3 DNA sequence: TGCAGTGCTGAACAGCCCGGGACGTACAATGAGCAGTTCTTC. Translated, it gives CSAEQPGTYNEQFF.

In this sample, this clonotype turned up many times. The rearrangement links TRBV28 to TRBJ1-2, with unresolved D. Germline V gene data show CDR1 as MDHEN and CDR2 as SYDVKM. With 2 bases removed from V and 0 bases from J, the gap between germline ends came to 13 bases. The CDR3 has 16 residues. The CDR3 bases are TGTGCCAGCAGTTTAATCCGGTCCTTGGCTAACTATGGCTACACCTTC. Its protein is CASSLIRSLANYGYTF.